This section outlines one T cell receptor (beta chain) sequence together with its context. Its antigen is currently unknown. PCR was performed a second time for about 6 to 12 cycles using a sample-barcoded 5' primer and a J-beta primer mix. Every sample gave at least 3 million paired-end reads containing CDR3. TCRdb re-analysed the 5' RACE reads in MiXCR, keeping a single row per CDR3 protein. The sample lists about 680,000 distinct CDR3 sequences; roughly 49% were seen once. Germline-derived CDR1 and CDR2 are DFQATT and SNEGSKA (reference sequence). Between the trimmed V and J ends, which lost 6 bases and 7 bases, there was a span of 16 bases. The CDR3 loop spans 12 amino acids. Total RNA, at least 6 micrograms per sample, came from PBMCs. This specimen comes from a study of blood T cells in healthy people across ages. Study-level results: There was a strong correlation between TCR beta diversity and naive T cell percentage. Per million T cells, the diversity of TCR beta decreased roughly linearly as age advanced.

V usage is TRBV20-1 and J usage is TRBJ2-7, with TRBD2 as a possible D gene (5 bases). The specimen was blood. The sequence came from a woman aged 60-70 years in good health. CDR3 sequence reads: CSASGSGFEQYF. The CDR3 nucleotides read TGCAGTGCCAGCGGATCAGGATTTGAGCAGTACTTC.